This TCR beta chain was sequenced during a study of CXCR3-negative and CXCR3-positive naive CD8 T cells. Preparation of TRB cDNA libraries relied on 5' RACE carrying UMI labels. TCRdb reworked the 5' RACE reads into one entry per CDR3 protein, no DNA. This sample carries about 89,000 distinct CDR3 sequences, with 0.5% to 0.55% going to the ten biggest clones. Looked up from germline, CDR1 is SGHAT and CDR2 is FQNNGV. CDR3 size: 15 residues. Findings of the study overall: Relative to memory CD8+ cells, whose diversity was much lower, both naive subsets had comparably high diversity. Naive cells that were CXCR3-positive had more hydrophobic TRB CDR3s (compared with CXCR3-negative naive cells).

Using triplicate sorts, 300,000 cells were collected each time from every CD8+ T cell subset. CD45RO-CCR7+CD27+CD95- cells counted as naive CD8+ T cells. A word on this clonotype: Its antigen is unknown.

This clonotype originated in a human donor in good health. Some clones in this sample may be carry-over from other donors' samples. This chain connects TRBV11-2 to TRBJ2-1; TCRdb indicates TRBD1, and absent DNA this call remains unverified. Sample: naive CXCR3+ CD8+ T cells from blood. The subset: CD45RO-CCR7+CD27+CD95- naive CD8+ T cells expressing CXCR3 (TNR3+). This CDR3 is CASSPSTGTYNEQFF.